This paragraph reports one T cell receptor beta chain. In the study's own analysis: Amplification from reference gene primers served as the basis for estimated nucleated cell counts. TCRdb's copy holds only in-frame clones and misses some; the assay was immunoSEQ multiplex PCR. V and J calls and clone size follow that table, whereas D and trimming were derived from the DNA. Among about 270,000 clones, around nine tenths were seen once, and the ten largest hold approximately 9.7%. These data are taken from a study of blood T cell repertoires in COVID-19. Study background: Samples taken during acute and convalescent COVID-19 were collected in the United States, Italy and Spain.

Sample: peripheral blood. This TCR derives from a man aged 35 to 55 with active or convalescent COVID-19.

CDR3 protein: CASSVVSGVHNEQFF. In DNA form, the CDR3 reads TGTGCCAGCAGCGTAGTCTCAGGGGTCCACAATGAGCAGTTCTTC. The J gene is TRBJ2-1, the V gene TRBV9; a possible D gene is TRBD1 (6 bases). V lost 0 bases to trimming and J lost 5 bases, with 12 bases between them. The CDR3 length is 15 residues. Germline V gene sequence: CDR1 SGDLS, CDR2 YYNGEE. Filled out from reference TRBV9 and TRBJ2-1, the complete variable domain reads DSGVTQTPKHLITATGQRVTLRCSPRSGDLSVYWYQQSLDQGLQFLIQYYNGEERAKGNILERFSAQQFPDLHSELNLSSLELGDSALYFCASSVVSGVHNEQFFGPGTRLTVL.